This entry is about one TCR beta chain. Antigen unknown. This record belongs to a study of T cell repertoires in cytomegalovirus infection. Study context: Both CMV infection and a matching HLA type were indicated by public TCR beta signatures.

General study findings and limits: CMV-specific TCR beta clonotypes restricted by HLA-C were the ones dominating the ex vivo response. Summed frequency of public TCR beta families distinguished CMV carriers with the relevant HLA.

This CDR3 is built from 12 residues. CDR1 is SGDLS and CDR2 is YYNGEE in the germline V gene. With 3 bases removed from V and 7 bases from J, the gap between germline ends came to 10 bases. TCRdb recomputed calls from the reads with MiXCR, one row per CDR3 protein. Seen here are some 920,000 distinct CDR3 sequences, roughly a third observed once, and the top ten hold around an eighth. Sequenced here: cultured CD8+ T cells from PBMCs, sampled from culture after CMV antigen stimulation. The chain couples TRBV9 to TRBJ1-2; D is ambiguous. This TCR was recovered from a human donor in good health (CMV status not recorded). Some clones in this sample may be carry-over from other donors' samples. The CDR3 is CASSAVAFGYTF. For the CDR3, the DNA is TGTGCCAGCAGCGCCGTGGCGTTTGGCTACACCTTC.